This record concerns one TCR beta chain sequence. The data belong to a study of T cell changes during pregnancy in multiple sclerosis. Germline assignment: CDR1 MNHEY and CDR2 SVGAGI. The length of the CDR3 is 14 residues. The V gene end was trimmed by 8 bases and the J gene end by 5 bases; junction bases not matched to a gene: 9. TCRdb's table, derived via immunoSEQ multiplex PCR, lists solely in-frame clones and lacks some. Here the sample spans roughly 22,000 clones, approximately 93% being singletons. This TCR was recovered from a female donor in good health, enrolled as a control in a pregnancy study. The chain carries TRBV6-5 and TRBJ1-2, with 9 positions matching TRBD1. This specimen consisted of CD4+ T cells from peripheral blood mononuclear cells, obtained after pregnancy. As DNA, the CDR3 is TGTGCCAGCCGGAAACAGGGGGCTGGTTATGGCTACACCTTC. Its translation is CASRKQGAGYGYTF.